The next 8 T cell receptor beta chains were all read from a single sample in a study of Ad26.COV2.S vaccination and SARS-CoV-2 variants. Some clones are missing from TCRdb's copy, which holds only in-frame ones; the method was immunoSEQ multiplex PCR. The sample holds hundreds of thousands of clones, about nine tenths seen once. Treatment defined: 15 to 20 received Ad26.COV2.S at low or high dose, single or two shots; about five received placebo; per-sample allocation not given. On day 63 after the first injection, vaccine and placebo recipients gave samples. The material was peripheral blood, obtained in a trial of Ad26.COV2.S vaccine versus placebo. These receptors came from a person between 18 and 59 years old who received the Ad26.COV2.S COVID-19 vaccine or a placebo.

The chain has TRBV30 and TRBJ1-1; D uncertain. Germline CDR1 and CDR2: GTSNPN and SVGIG (reference sequence). This CDR3 has 11 residues. Trimming cost V 4 bases and J 10 bases, with 13 bases left between them. The CDR3 protein is CAWNENVGAFF. The CDR3 DNA reads as TGTGCCTGGAACGAAAACGTGGGAGCTTTCTTT.

The genes are TRBV6-2 or TRBV6-3 and TRBJ2-1; 9 nucleotides line up with TRBD2. V shed 5 bases, J shed 10 bases, and the junction held 12 bases outside the gene matches. Germline-derived CDR1 and CDR2 are MNHEY and SVGEGT. CDR3 length: 15 residues. CDR3: CASSRTGTSSGEQFF. The CDR3, as DNA: TGTGCCAGCAGTCGTACCGGGACTAGCTCGGGGGAGCAGTTCTTC.

This chain links TRBV7-8 with TRBJ1-5; D not certain. In germline, CDR1 is SGHVS, CDR2 FQNEAQ. V lost 4 bases and J lost 2, with 18 bases in between. The CDR3 has 17 amino acids. CDR3 amino acids: CASSSAPPWGGNQPQHF. CDR3 DNA sequence: TGTGCCAGCAGCTCCGCACCCCCGTGGGGAGGCAATCAGCCCCAGCATTTT.

This chain joins TRBV7-9 and TRBJ1-4, with 8 positions matching TRBD1. The CDR3 spans 14 residues. The germline V gene has CDR1 SEHNR and CDR2 FQNEAQ (reference sequence). V trimming: 4 bases; J trimming: 7 bases; junction bases outside the gene matches: 5. The DNA of the CDR3 is TGTGCCAGCAGCTCGACAGGGGTTGTTGAAAAACTGTTTTTT. Translating gives CASSSTGVVEKLFF.

The rearrangement uses TRBV28 and TRBJ1-6, with D perhaps matching TRBD1 (5 bases). Germline CDR1 reads MDHEN; CDR2 reads SYDVKM. V lost 3 bases, J lost 9 bases, and 6 bases lay in between. The CDR3 has 12 amino acids. CDR3 in DNA: TGTGCCAGCAGTTTGGGGCCTTCACCCCTCCACTTT. Its protein is CASSLGPSPLHF.

V gene TRBV19 combines with J gene TRBJ1-3; D gene unclear. V lost 3 bases and J 0 bases, leaving 6 bases between the germline ends. The CDR3 sequence is 14 residues long. Germline V gene sequence: CDR1 LNHDA, CDR2 SQIVND (reference sequence). CDR3 nucleotides: TGTGCCAGTAGTATCACTTTCTCTGGAAACACCATATATTTT. Amino acids: CASSITFSGNTIYF. Using reference TRBV19 and TRBJ1-3 for the parts outside the CDR3, the full variable domain is DGGITQSPKYLFRKEGQNVTLSCEQNLNHDAMYWYRQDPGQGLRLIYYSQIVNDFQKGDIAEGYSVSREKKESFPLTVTSAQKNPTAFYLCASSITFSGNTIYFGEGSWLTVV.

This sequence joins TRBV19 and TRBJ2-2; TRBD2 agrees at 11 bases. Germline V lookup: CDR1 LNHDA, CDR2 SQIVND (reference sequence). Losses at the gene ends were 8 bases for V and 3 bases for J; bases not matched to a gene: 2. CDR3 length: 14 amino acids. In DNA, the CDR3 is TGTGCCAGTGGGACTAGCGGCTACACCGGGGAGCTGTTTTTT. It translates to CASGTSGYTGELFF.

The rearrangement uses TRBV19 and TRBJ1-5, with no clear D. V was cut by 6 bases and J by 0 bases, with 12 bases left in between. Germline-derived CDR1 and CDR2 are LNHDA and SQIVND (reference sequence). The CDR3 contains 15 residues. CDR3 sequence reads: CASRGRGNSNQPQHF. The CDR3 DNA reads TGTGCCAGTAGAGGGAGAGGGAATAGCAATCAGCCCCAGCATTTT.